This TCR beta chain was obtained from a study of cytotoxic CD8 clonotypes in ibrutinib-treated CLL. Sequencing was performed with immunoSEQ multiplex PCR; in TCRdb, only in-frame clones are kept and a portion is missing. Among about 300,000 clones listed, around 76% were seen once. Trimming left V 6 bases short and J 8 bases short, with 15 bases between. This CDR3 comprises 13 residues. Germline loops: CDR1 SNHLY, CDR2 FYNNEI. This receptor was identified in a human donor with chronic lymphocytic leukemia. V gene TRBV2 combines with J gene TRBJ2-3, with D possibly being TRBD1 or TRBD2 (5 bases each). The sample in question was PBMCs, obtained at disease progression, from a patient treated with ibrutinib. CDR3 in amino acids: CASRGDQMATQYF. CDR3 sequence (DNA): TGTGCCAGCAGGGGGGACCAAATGGCTACGCAGTATTTT.